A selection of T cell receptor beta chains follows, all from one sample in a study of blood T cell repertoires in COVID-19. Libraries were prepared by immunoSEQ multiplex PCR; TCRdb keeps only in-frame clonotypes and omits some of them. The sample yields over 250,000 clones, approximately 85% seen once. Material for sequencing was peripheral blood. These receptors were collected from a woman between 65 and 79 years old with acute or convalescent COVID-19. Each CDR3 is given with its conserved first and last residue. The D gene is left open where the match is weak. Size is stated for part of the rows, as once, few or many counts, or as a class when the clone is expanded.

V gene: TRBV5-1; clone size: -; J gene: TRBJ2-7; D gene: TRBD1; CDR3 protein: CASSLQQGALNEQYF; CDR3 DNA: TGCGCCAGCAGCTTACAACAGGGGGCGCTTAACGAGCAGTACTTC
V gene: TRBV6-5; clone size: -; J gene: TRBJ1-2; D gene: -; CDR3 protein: CASSSQGLGYTF; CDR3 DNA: TGTGCCAGCAGTTCACAGGGTCTCGGCTACACCTTC
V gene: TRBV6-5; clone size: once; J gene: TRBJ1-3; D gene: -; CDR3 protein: CASSLGHGVLSTIYF; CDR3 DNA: TGTGCCAGCAGTTTAGGACACGGCGTCCTAAGCACCATATATTTT
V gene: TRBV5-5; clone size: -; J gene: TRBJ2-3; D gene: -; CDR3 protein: CASSLDKDTQYF; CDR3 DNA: TGTGCCAGCAGCTTGGACAAAGATACGCAGTATTTT
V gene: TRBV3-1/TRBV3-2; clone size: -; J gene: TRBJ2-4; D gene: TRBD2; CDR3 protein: CASSQGGVTKNIQYF; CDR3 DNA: TGTGCCAGCAGCCAGGGAGGGGTCACCAAAAACATTCAGTACTTC
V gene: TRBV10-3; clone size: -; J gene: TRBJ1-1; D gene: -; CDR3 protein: CATQEPGGTEAFF; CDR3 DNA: TGTGCCACCCAGGAGCCGGGGGGTACTGAAGCTTTCTTT
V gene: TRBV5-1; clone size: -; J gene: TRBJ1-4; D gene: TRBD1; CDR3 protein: CASRTNTGGNEKLFF; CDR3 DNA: TGCGCCAGCAGAACCAATACAGGGGGGAATGAAAAACTGTTTTTT
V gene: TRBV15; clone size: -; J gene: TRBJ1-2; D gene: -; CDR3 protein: CATTAPDIFYGYTF; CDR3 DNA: TGTGCCACCACCGCCCCGGACATTTTCTATGGCTACACCTTC
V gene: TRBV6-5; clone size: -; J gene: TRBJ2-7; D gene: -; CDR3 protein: CASSWDTNYEQYF; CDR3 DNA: TGTGCCAGCAGCTGGGACACCAACTACGAGCAGTACTTC
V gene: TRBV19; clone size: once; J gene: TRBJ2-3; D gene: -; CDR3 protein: CASSMGAGLTDTQYF; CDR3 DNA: TGTGCCAGTAGTATGGGAGCGGGCCTCACAGATACGCAGTATTTT
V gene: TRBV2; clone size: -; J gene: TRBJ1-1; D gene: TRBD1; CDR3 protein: CASIFRRQGMNTEAFF; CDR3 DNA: TGTGCCAGCATCTTCCGGAGACAGGGGATGAACACTGAAGCTTTCTTT
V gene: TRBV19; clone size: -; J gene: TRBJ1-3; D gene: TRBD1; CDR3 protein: CASSIEQGTGNTIYF; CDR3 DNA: TGTGCCAGTAGTATCGAACAGGGGACTGGAAACACCATATATTTT
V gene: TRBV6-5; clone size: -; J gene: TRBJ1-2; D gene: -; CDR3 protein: CASSLQGGGYGYTF; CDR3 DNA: TGTGCCAGCAGCCTACAGGGAGGGGGCTATGGCTACACCTTC
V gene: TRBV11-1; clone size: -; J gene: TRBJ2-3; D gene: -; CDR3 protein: CASSLGGLTDTQYF; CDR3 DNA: TGTGCCAGCAGCTTAGGAGGCCTCACAGATACGCAGTATTTT
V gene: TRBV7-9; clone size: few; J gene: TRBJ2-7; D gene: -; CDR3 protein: CASSSRDSRYEQYF; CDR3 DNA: TGTGCCAGCAGCTCCCGGGACTCCCGCTACGAGCAGTACTTC
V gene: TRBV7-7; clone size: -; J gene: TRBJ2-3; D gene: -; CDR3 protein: CASSLTRSDTQYF; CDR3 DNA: TGTGCCAGCAGCTTGACAAGGTCAGATACGCAGTATTTT
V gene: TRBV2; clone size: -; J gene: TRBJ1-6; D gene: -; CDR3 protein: CASRVGSSNSPLHF; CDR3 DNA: TGTGCCAGCAGGGTAGGGAGTAGTAATTCACCCCTCCACTTT
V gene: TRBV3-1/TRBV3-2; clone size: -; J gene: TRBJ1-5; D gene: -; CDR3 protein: CASSLQGSGNQPQHF; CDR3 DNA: TGTGCCAGCAGCCTCCAGGGGAGTGGCAATCAGCCCCAGCATTTT
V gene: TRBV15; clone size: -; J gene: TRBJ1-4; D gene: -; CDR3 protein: CATSPRAGTNEKLFF; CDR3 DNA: TGTGCCACCAGCCCCCGGGCGGGGACTAATGAAAAACTGTTTTTT
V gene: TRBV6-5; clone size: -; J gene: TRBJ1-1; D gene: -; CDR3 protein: CASKGEGLEAFF; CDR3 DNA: TGTGCCAGCAAGGGGGAGGGGCTAGAAGCTTTCTTT
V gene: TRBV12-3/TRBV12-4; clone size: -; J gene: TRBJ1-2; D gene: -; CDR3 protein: CASSSTGAGYTF; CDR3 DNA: TGTGCCAGCAGTTCAACAGGCGCCGGCTACACCTTC
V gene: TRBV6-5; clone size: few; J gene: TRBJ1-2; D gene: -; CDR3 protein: CASSRTDNSGYTF; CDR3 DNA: TGTGCCAGCAGCCGGACAGATAATAGTGGCTACACCTTC
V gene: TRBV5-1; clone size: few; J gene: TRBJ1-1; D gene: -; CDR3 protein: CASSSQTANTEAFF; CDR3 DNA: TGCGCCAGCAGCTCACAGACAGCTAACACTGAAGCTTTCTTT
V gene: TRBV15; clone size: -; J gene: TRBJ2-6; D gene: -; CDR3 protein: CATSRDSGNRKRSGANVLTF; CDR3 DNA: TGTGCCACCAGCAGAGATAGTGGTAACAGGAAACGCTCTGGGGCCAACGTCCTGACTTTC
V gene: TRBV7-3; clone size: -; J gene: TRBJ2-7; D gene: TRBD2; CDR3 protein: CASSLGLAPPYEQYF; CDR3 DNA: TGTGCCAGCAGCTTAGGACTAGCACCCCCCTACGAGCAGTACTTC
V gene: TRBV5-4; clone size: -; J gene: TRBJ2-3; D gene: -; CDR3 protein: CASSLGSPGADTQYF; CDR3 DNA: TGTGCCAGCAGCTTGGGCTCACCTGGAGCGGATACGCAGTATTTT
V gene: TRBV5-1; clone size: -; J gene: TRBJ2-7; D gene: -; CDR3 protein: CASSLGGGPYEQYF; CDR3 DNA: TGCGCCAGCAGCTTGGGGGGAGGCCCCTACGAGCAGTACTTC
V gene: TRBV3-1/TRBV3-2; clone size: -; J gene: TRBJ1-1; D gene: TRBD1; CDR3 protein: CASSPAGGIVKAFF; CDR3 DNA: TGTGCCAGCAGCCCAGCAGGGGGCATTGTAAAAGCTTTCTTT
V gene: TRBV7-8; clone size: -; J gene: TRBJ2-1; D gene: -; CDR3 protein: CASSAATGGDEQFF; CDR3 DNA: TGTGCCAGCAGCGCCGCTACGGGGGGCGATGAGCAGTTCTTC
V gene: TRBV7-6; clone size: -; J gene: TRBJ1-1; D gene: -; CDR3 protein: CASSLASRAVTEAFF; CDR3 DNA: TGTGCCAGCAGCTTAGCATCCAGGGCAGTCACTGAAGCTTTCTTT
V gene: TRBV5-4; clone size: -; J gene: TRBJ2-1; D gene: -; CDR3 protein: CASSPENGGTYNEQFF; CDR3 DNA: TGTGCCAGCAGCCCGGAAAATGGAGGGACCTACAATGAGCAGTTCTTC
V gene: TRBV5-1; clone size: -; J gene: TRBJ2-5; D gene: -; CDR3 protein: CASSLGADGETQYF; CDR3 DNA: TGCGCCAGCAGCTTGGGGGCCGATGGGGAGACCCAGTACTTC
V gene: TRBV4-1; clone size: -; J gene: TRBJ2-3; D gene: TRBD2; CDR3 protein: CASSPWTSGGTDTQYF; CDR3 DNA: TGCGCCAGCAGCCCTTGGACTAGCGGGGGCACAGATACGCAGTATTTT
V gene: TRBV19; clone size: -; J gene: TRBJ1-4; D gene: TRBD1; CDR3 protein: CATGRPGQAPGKLFF; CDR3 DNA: TGTGCCACCGGAAGACCGGGACAGGCCCCTGGAAAACTGTTTTTT
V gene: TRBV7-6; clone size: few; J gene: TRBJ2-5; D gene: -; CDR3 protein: CASSLGVGQGETQYF; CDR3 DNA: TGTGCCAGCAGCTTAGGGGTGGGGCAGGGCGAGACCCAGTACTTC
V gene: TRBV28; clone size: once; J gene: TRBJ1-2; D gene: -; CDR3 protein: CASTEDYGYTF; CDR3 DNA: TGTGCCAGCACCGAGGACTATGGCTACACCTTC
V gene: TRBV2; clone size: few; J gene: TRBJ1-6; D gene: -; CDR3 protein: CASREDSPNSPLHF; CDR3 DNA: TGTGCCAGCAGGGAAGACAGTCCCAATTCACCCCTCCACTTT
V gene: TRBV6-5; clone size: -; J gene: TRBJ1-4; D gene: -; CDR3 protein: CASSSRGTLTELFF; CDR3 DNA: TGTGCCAGCAGTTCGCGGGGGACGTTGACTGAGCTGTTTTTT
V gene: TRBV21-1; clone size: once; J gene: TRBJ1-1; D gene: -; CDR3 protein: CASSKGAPNTEAFF; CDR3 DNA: TGTGCCAGCAGCAAGGGGGCGCCGAACACTGAAGCTTTCTTT
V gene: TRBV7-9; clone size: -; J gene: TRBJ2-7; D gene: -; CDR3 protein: CASSLASTDNEQYF; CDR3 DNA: TGTGCCAGCAGCTTAGCGTCCACAGATAACGAGCAGTACTTC
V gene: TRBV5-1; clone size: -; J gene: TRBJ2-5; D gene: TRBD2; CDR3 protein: CASRGGGFQETQYF; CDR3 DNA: TGCGCCAGCCGGGGCGGGGGGTTCCAAGAGACCCAGTACTTC
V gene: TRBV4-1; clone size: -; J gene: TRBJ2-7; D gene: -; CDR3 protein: CASSQGSGVGRYEQYF; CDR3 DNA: TGCGCCAGCAGCCAAGGCTCAGGGGTGGGACGCTACGAGCAGTACTTC
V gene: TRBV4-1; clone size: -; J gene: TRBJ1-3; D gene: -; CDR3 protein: CASSLSTGYGNTIYF; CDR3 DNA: TGCGCCAGCAGCCTATCGACAGGTTATGGAAACACCATATATTTT
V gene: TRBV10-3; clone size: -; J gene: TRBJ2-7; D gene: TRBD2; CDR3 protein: CAISETSGGSGEQYF; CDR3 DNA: TGTGCCATCAGTGAAACTAGCGGGGGATCGGGGGAGCAGTACTTC
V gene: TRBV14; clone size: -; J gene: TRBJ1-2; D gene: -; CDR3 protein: CASSQDNRGGGTTF; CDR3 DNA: TGTGCCAGCAGCCAAGATAATAGGGGGGGAGGAACCACCTTC
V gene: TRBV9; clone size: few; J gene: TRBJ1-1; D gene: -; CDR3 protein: CASSALEGSHTEAFF; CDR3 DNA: TGTGCCAGCAGCGCCCTGGAGGGCTCCCATACTGAAGCTTTCTTT